This T cell receptor (beta chain) was found in a study of CD8+ T cells in alopecia areata. Study-level information: At a dose of 5 to 10 mg twice daily, oral tofacitinib was given to treated patients.

Turning to this clone: Its specificity is unknown.

Regarding the study as a whole: More clonal than normal scalp was lesional scalp, particularly alopecia totalis/universalis.

Extracted RNA was reverse transcribed into cDNA, the sequencing template. TCRdb's copy holds only in-frame clones and misses some; the assay was immunoSEQ multiplex PCR. This repertoire shows 200,000 or so clones, approximately 52% found once; its top ten account for less than 0.6%. It was from alopecia areata patients that lesional scalp punch biopsies and peripheral blood were collected. The input for sequencing was CD4+ T cells sorted from blood, taken at week 0. The receptor comes from a human donor with alopecia areata.

CDR3 sequence (DNA): TGTGCCAGCAGCCTTCACACAGATACGCAGTATTTT. Translating it yields CASSLHTDTQYF. The chain couples TRBV14 to TRBJ2-3, with D unclear. CDR1 is SGHDN, CDR2 FVKESK, per germline. Trimming shortened V by 4 bases and J by 2 bases, and 4 bases separated the two germline ends. CDR3 length: 12 residues.